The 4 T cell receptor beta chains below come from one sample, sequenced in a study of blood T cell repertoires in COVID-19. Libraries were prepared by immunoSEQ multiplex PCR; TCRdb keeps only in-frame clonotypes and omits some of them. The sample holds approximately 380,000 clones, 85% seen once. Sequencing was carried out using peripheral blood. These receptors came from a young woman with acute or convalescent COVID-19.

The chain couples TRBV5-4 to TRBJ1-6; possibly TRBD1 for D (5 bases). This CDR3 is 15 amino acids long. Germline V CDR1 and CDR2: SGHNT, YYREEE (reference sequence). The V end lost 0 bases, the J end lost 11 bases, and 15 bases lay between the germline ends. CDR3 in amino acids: CASSLAEGRGAPLHF. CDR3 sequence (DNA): TGTGCCAGCAGCTTGGCCGAGGGTCGGGGGGCACCCCTCCACTTT.

Here the CDR3 DNA reads TGTGCCAGCTCCGTTACAGGGTTCTATGGCTACACCTTC. Protein product: CASSVTGFYGYTF. V and J are TRBV12-3 or TRBV12-4 and TRBJ1-2; maybe TRBD1 (6 bases). This CDR3 spans 13 amino acids. V was pared by 8 bases and J by 4 bases, with 14 bases between.

CDR3 sequence reads: CASTLGLADSYEQYF. CDR3 bases: TGTGCCAGCACCCTGGGACTAGCGGACTCCTACGAGCAGTACTTC. The V gene is TRBV6-5, the J gene TRBJ2-7; 11 bases line up with TRBD2. The CDR3 contains 15 residues. V was clipped by 7 bases and J by 0 bases; unmatched bases: 5. Germline CDR1 and CDR2: MNHEY and SVGAGI.

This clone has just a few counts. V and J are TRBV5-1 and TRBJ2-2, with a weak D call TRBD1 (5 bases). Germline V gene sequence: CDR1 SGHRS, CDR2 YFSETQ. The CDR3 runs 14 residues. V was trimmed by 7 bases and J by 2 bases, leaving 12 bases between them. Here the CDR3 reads CASRQTLNTGELFF. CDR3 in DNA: TGCGCCAGCCGACAGACCCTTAACACCGGGGAGCTGTTTTTT.